Sequencing of this T cell receptor beta chain was carried out in a study of vaccination and CD4 T cells after COVID-19. Findings and limits, study-wide: For convalescent patients, a median 86.3% of reactive clones surfaced exclusively after vaccination.

Scientists ran DNA taken from cultured CD4+ T cells through the Oncomine TCR Beta short-read assay for sequencing. TCRdb re-called the PCR reads through MiXCR, storing one row per CDR3 protein. The data show more than 15,000 distinct CDR3 sequences, 55% seen once. Specified treatment: roughly 11-day PBMC culture with coronavirus spike peptide pools or control peptides (ViraFEST assay). Positive PCR tests were logged from March through December 2020, ahead of US Alpha, Beta and Delta variants. The CDR3 consists of 14 residues. V was clipped by 1 base and J by 2 bases, with 9 bases between them. In the case of this clonotype: As yet, its antigen is unknown.

The sequenced sample was CD4+ T cells from blood, cultured in vitro. The V and J genes are TRBV5-3 and TRBJ1-1; D possibly corresponds to TRBD1 (5 bases). TRBV5-3 belongs to the ORF category, with a function that is uncertain. The source of this sequence is a human donor who had recovered from COVID-19. The CDR3 DNA follows: TGTGCCAGAAGCTTGCAGGGAAGAAACACTGAAGCTTTCTTT. This gives the protein CARSLQGRNTEAFF.